The present T cell receptor beta chain was sequenced within a study of read filtering for tumor transcriptome and immune sequencing. Study-level background: Mean patient age was approximately 66 years, range about 40 to 85; around 17 male, some 15 female. By R-ISS, stages I, II and III held roughly 8, 16 and 7 patients.

Whole-study results and caveats: About 80% of IR-seq clonotypes had a single read, yet these held around 4% of reads. The sorted CD138-negative fraction was a mixed bone marrow immune population, not purified T cells.

This CDR3 comprises 13 residues. The germline V gene encodes CDR1 SGHTA and CDR2 FQGNSA. Trimming pared 5 bases from V and 2 bases from J, leaving 8 bases between. In its sample, this clonotype was seen many times. Its cognate antigen is unknown. From roughly 390 ng of RNA, a library with molecular barcoded alpha/delta and beta/gamma adaptors was made. Each CDR3 protein is one row after TCRdb ran MiXCR on the reads. The table records 46,000 or so distinct CDR3 sequences, roughly a fifth of them present only once. Source material: a population of CD138-negative cells sorted from bone marrow. This sequence was found in a donor at least 40 years old with multiple myeloma. The V gene is TRBV7-2, the J gene TRBJ2-3; D remains ambiguous. CDR3 loop: CASSLGTTDTQYF. The CDR3 DNA reads TGTGCCAGCAGCCTAGGCACCACAGATACGCAGTATTTT.